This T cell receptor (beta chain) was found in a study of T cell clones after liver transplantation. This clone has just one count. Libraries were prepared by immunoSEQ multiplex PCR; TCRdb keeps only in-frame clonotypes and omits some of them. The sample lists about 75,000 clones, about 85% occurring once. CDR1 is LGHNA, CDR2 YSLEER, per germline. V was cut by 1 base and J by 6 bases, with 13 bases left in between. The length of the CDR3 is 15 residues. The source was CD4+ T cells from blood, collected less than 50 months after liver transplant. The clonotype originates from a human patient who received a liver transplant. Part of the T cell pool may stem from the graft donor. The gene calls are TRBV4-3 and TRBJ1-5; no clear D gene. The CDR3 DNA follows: TGCGCCAGCAGCCAAGGAGATAGAGCGGGTCAGCCCCAGCATTTT. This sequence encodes CASSQGDRAGQPQHF.